This T cell receptor (beta chain) was observed in a study of CD8+ T cells in alopecia areata (dated by TCRdb to the late 2010s). About the full investigation: High-throughput TCRbeta sequencing was used to examine T cell clonal expansion in alopecia areata in both the C3H/HeJ mouse model and human patients. Scalp tissue and sorted CD4+ and CD8+ peripheral blood T cells from patchy and totalis/universalis alopecia areata patients and from healthy controls were covered by human TCRbeta sequencing. Scalp clonality was compared across normal scalp (n=4), patchy alopecia areata scalp (n=8), and alopecia totalis/universalis scalp (n=8). TCRbeta CDR3 regions were amplified by immunoSEQ multiplex PCR using 35 Vbeta forward and 13 Jbeta reverse primers. The RNA source kit depended on sample type: the PAXgene miRNA kit for fixed scalp, the miRNeasy kit for PBMCs, and the RNeasy kit for mouse skin. The research as a whole found: Compared with normal scalp, lesional scalp had higher clonality and more expanded CD8+ clones, particularly in alopecia totalis/universalis, a pattern that suggests antigenic drive. Unlike mouse skin, which is dominated by gammadelta T cells, normal human skin has resident alphabeta T cells that are also sequenced, and this complicates analysis of the scalp TCR repertoire. Shared TCR sequences between patients were less evident than in mice, which may be partly attributable to HLA diversity in the patient population.

The CDR3 holds 11 amino acids from the cysteine to the phenylalanine. The CDR3 DNA has 33 bases and is translated from base 1. V and J lose 8 bases and 7 bases, and a span of 12 bases separates them. Looking up the germline V gene (reference sequence) yields CDR1 SEHNR and CDR2 FQNEAQ. Note on this clone: This clone's antigen is unknown. One base away there is no much larger clone; base qualities are not given. This CDR3 is also generated by other DNA sequences in the sample.

Libraries were made using the immunoSEQ multiplex PCR assay. RNA was extracted from all samples and reverse transcribed into cDNA, which served as template for TCR sequencing. SuperScript III was used for first-strand cDNA synthesis, primed with a 2:1 mix of oligo-dT and random hexamers. A synthetic immune receptor repertoire was used to assess amplification bias, and residual bias was removed computationally. The original pipeline was this. Raw reads were preprocessed to remove errors, and CDR3 was defined according to IMGT conventions as the region from the conserved cysteine to phenylalanine. Clonality was calculated as 1 minus Shannon entropy normalized by log2 of the number of productive unique TCRs. Whether each scalp clone was CD4 or CD8 was inferred by checking scalp TCRbeta sequences against the CD4 and CD8 repertoires from sorted blood. The immuneACCESS repertoire file appears here via TCRdb, limited to in-frame rearrangements. These files lack a portion of the clones; in checked studies, under half of the deficit traces to unresolved V genes, and the cause of the others is not known. Clone size and the V and J calls come from that table; the DNA yielded D and trimming. The table for this sample lists around 35,000 clones; roughly 53% of them were counted only once. The ten largest account for approximately 40% of the sample.

Peripheral blood and lesional scalp punch biopsies were obtained from patients with alopecia areata. PBMCs were isolated by density centrifugation and stained for CD3, CD4 and CD8, after which CD4+ and CD8+ T cells were sorted on a FACSAria. Untreated alopecia areata patients were recruited as part of a multicenter biomarker study. In a handful of patients from the biomarker study, the blood CD8+ T cells went through an additional sort into NKG2D-low and NKG2D-high fractions. Material for sequencing was NKG2D-high CD8+ T cells sorted from blood. This specimen's cell subset or site label, interpreted: sorted CD8+ NKG2D-high blood T cells. This TCR was sampled from a human donor with alopecia areata. The V and J segments used are TRBV7-9 and TRBJ2-7; TRBD1 is perhaps the D gene, given 6 matching bases. The CDR3 region: CASGTQGEQYF. The sequenced DNA is TGTGCCAGCGGGACCCAGGGGGAGCAGTACTTC.